The sequence of this T cell receptor (beta chain) was determined in a study of response to subunit inactivated influenza vaccine. The CDR3 covers 19 residues. Germline assignment: CDR1 ENHRY and CDR2 SYGVKD. The ends lost 6 bases at V and 4 bases at J; junction bases unmatched: 16. MiXCR, applied by TCRdb to the RT-PCR reads, yields one record per CDR3 protein. The repertoire holds 650,000 to 800,000 distinct CDR3 sequences, with approximately 14% as singletons. This clonotype was detected a few times. Sequencing was performed on PBMCs from blood, taken 14 days before vaccination. This TCR came from a man aged 50 to 60 who received an inactivated influenza vaccine. The V call is TRBV10-3, the J call TRBJ2-1; the match to TRBD2 covers 12 bases. The CDR3 sequence: CAISPLSSSGGAGYNEQFF. In DNA, the CDR3 is TGTGCCATCAGCCCCCTTTCTTCTAGCGGGGGGGCAGGATACAATGAGCAGTTCTTC.